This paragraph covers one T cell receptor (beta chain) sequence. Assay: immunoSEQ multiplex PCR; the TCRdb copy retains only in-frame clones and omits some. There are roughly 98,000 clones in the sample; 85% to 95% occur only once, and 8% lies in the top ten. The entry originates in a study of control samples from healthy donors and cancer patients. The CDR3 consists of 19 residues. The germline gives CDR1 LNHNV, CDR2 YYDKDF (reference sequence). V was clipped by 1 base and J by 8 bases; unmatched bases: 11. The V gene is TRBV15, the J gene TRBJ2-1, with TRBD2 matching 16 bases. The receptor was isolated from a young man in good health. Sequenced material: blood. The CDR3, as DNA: TGTGCCACCAGCAGAGTGAAGGGGGGACTAGCGGGAGGGCTCGATGAGCAGTTCTTC. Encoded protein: CATSRVKGGLAGGLDEQFF.